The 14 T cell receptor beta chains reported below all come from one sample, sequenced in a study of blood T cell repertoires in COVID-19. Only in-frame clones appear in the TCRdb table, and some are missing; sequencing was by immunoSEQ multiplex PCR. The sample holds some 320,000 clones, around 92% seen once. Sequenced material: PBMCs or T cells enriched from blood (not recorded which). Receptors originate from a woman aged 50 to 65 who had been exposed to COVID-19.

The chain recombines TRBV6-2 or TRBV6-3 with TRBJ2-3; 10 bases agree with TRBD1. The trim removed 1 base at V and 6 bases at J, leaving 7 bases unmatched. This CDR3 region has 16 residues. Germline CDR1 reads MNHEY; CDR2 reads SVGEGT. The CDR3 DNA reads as TGTGCCAGCAGTTACTACCGGGACAGGGGCCAGGATACGCAGTATTTT. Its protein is CASSYYRDRGQDTQYF.

The CDR3 is CASSTSGSYGYTF. Here the CDR3 DNA reads TGTGCCAGCAGTACGTCAGGGTCCTATGGCTACACCTTC. V gene TRBV12-3 or TRBV12-4 combines with J gene TRBJ1-2, with D tentatively TRBD1 (5 bases). V was cut by 5 bases and J by 4 bases, with 11 bases left in between. CDR3 length: 13 amino acids.

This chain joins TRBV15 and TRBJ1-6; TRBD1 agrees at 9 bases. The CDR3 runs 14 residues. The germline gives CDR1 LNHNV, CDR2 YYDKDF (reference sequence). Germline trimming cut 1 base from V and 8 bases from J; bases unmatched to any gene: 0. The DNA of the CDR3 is TGTGCCACCAGCAGAGGGACAGGGGATTCACCCCTCCACTTT. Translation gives CATSRGTGDSPLHF.

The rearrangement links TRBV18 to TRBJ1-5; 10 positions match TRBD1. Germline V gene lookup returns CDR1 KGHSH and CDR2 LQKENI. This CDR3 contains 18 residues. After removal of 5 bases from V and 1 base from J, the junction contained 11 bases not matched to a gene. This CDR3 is CASSTTGGAILSNQPQHF. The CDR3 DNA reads TGTGCCAGCTCAACGACAGGGGGCGCGATTTTAAGCAATCAGCCCCAGCATTTT.

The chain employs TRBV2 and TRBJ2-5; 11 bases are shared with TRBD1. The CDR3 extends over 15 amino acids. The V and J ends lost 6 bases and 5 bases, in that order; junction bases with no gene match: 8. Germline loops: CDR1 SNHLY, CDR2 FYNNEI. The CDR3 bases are TGTGCCAGCAGGAACGGACAGGGGGCGGGCGAGACCCAGTACTTC. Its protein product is CASRNGQGAGETQYF.

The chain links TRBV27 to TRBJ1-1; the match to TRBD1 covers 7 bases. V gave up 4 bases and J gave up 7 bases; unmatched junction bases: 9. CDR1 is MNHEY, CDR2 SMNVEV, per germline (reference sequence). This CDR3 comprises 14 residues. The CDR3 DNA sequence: TGTGCCAGCAGTTGGAGGGGGCCGGTTGATGAAGCTTTCTTT. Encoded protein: CASSWRGPVDEAFF.

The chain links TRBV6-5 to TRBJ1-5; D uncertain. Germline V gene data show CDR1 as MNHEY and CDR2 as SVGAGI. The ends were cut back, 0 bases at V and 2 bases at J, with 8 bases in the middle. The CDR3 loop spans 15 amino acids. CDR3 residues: CASSYSSAGNQPQHF. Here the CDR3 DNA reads TGTGCCAGCAGTTACTCGAGCGCTGGCAATCAGCCCCAGCATTTT.

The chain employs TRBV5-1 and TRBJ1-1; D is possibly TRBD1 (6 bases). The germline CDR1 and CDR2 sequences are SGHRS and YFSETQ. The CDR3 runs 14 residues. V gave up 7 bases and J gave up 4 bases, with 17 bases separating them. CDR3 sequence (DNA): TGCGCCAGCCTTCGCGATGGACAGTCCACTGAAGCTTTCTTT. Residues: CASLRDGQSTEAFF. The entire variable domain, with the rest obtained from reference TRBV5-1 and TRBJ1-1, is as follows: KAGVTQTPRYLIKTRGQQVTLSCSPISGHRSVSWYQQTPGQGLQFLFEYFSETQRNKGNFPGRFSGRQFSNSRSEMNVSTLELGDSALYLCASLRDGQSTEAFFGQGTRLTVV.

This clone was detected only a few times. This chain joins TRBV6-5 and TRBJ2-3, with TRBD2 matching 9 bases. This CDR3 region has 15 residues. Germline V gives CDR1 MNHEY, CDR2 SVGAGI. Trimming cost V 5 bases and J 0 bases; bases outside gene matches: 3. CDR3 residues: CASSRLAGSTDTQYF. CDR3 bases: TGTGCCAGCAGTCGCCTAGCGGGAAGCACAGATACGCAGTATTTT.

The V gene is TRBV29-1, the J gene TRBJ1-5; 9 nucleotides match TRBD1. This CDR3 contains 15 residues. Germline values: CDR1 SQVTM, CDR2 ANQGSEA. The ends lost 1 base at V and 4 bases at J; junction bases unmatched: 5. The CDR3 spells CSVEGVDRGNQPQHF. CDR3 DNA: TGCAGCGTTGAAGGGGTTGACAGGGGGAATCAGCCCCAGCATTTT.

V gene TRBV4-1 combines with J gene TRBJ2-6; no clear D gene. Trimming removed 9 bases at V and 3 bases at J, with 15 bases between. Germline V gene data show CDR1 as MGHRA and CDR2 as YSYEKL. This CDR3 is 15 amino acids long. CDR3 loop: CASHRPGVGANVLTF. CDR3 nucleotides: TGCGCCAGTCACAGACCCGGTGTTGGGGCCAACGTCCTGACTTTC.

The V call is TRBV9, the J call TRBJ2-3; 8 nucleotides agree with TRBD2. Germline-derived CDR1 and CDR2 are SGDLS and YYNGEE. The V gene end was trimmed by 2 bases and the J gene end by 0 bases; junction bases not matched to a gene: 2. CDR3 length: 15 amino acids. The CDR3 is CASSVSGTSTDTQYF. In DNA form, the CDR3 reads TGTGCCAGCAGCGTTAGCGGGACAAGCACAGATACGCAGTATTTT.

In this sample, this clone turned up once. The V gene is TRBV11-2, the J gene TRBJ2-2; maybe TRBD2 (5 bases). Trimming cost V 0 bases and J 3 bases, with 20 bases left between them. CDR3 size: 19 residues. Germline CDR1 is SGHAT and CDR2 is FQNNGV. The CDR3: CASSLDVAFLARDTGELFF. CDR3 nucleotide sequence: TGTGCCAGCAGCTTAGACGTAGCTTTTTTGGCGCGGGACACCGGGGAGCTGTTTTTT.

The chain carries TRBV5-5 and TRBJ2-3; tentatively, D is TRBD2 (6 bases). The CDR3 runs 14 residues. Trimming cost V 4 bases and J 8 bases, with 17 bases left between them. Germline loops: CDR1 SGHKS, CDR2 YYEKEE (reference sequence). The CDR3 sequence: CASSEISRGGTQYF. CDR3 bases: TGTGCCAGCAGCGAAATTTCCCGGGGAGGTACGCAGTATTTT.